Listed below are T cell receptor beta chains from one sample, sequenced in a study of shared clonotypes between healthy human individuals. The data were produced by immunoSEQ multiplex PCR, yet TCRdb's version contains in-frame clones alone and is incomplete. Of under 850,000 clones listed, 72% are singletons. Sequenced sample: memory CD4+ T cells sorted from blood. The receptor source for this set is a woman aged 25 to 39 in good health. Both conserved end residues are part of each CDR3. The D gene is left open where the match is weak. Not all rows give a size; the values are once, few, many and, for expanded clones, a class.

D,size,J,V,DNA,CDR3
NA,NA,TRBJ1-5,TRBV15,TGTGCCACCAGCAGAGATAGGCAAGGGAAATATAATCAGCCCCAGCATTTT,CATSRDRQGKYNQPQHF
NA,NA,TRBJ2-1,TRBV7-9,TGTGCCAGCAGCTTAGGCATAACGTCCAAGGAGCAGTTCTTC,CASSLGITSKEQFF
NA,NA,TRBJ1-4,TRBV19,TGTGCCAGTAGTATGAACAGGGCTGAAAAACTGTTTTTT,CASSMNRAEKLFF
NA,NA,TRBJ2-1,TRBV7-3,TGTGCCAGCAGCTCGGGGAGCGGGCTATACAATGAGCAGTTCTTC,CASSSGSGLYNEQFF
NA,few,TRBJ2-5,TRBV4-1,TGCGCCAGCAGCCCCAGGGTTCGAGAGACCCAGTACTTC,CASSPRVRETQYF
NA,NA,TRBJ2-2,TRBV27,TGTGCCAGCAGTTTTCAGCCGAGACACACCGGGGAGCTGTTTTTT,CASSFQPRHTGELFF
NA,few,TRBJ1-2,TRBV5-1,TGCGCCAGCAGCTCAACCACCGGGACACCCTATGGCTACACCTTC,CASSSTTGTPYGYTF
NA,once,TRBJ2-5,TRBV15,TGTGCCACCAGCAGAGATATGTCGGTCCAAGAGACCCAGTACTTC,CATSRDMSVQETQYF
NA,NA,TRBJ1-3,TRBV18,TGTGCCAGCTCCCCGAAGGCGCGGGGGGTTTCTGGAAACACCATATATTTT,CASSPKARGVSGNTIYF
NA,NA,TRBJ1-3,TRBV5-6,TGTGCCAGCAGCCTGAGAGAGGTTTCGGCAAATTCTGGAAACACCATATATTTT,CASSLREVSANSGNTIYF
NA,NA,TRBJ1-2,TRBV6-5,TGTGCCAGCACGGGCGGAGCTAACTATGGCTACACCTTC,CASTGGANYGYTF
TRBD2,once,TRBJ2-1,TRBV9,TGTGCCAGCAGCGTACTAGCGGGAGTCGGGAATGAGCAGTTCTTC,CASSVLAGVGNEQFF
NA,few,TRBJ1-3,TRBV6-1,TGTGCCAGCAGTGAATCGAGGAACACCATATATTTT,CASSESRNTIYF
NA,NA,TRBJ1-3,TRBV5-5,TGTGCCAGCAGCTTGTTTCCGTACAGGACACTTGACACCATATATTTT,CASSLFPYRTLDTIYF
TRBD1,NA,TRBJ2-1,TRBV5-4,TGTGCCAGCAGCAGCCGGGACAGTGAGCAGTTCTTC,CASSSRDSEQFF
TRBD2,NA,TRBJ2-2,TRBV19,TGTGCCAGTAGTCCCGATAGCGGGAGGGGTAGGGAGCTGTTTTTT,CASSPDSGRGRELFF
NA,NA,TRBJ2-1,TRBV4-1,TGCGCCAGCAGCCAAGGAGACATGCTCTCCTACAATGAGCAGTTCTTC,CASSQGDMLSYNEQFF
NA,NA,TRBJ2-4,TRBV15,TGTGCCACCAGCAGAGAAAACATTCAGTACTTC,CATSRENIQYF
NA,NA,TRBJ2-7,TRBV5-1,TGCGCCAGCAGCGACCACCAGGGGTACGAGCAGTACTTC,CASSDHQGYEQYF
TRBD1,NA,TRBJ1-3,TRBV25-1,TGTGCCAGCCAACAGGGGGAGGGAGGAAACACCATATATTTT,CASQQGEGGNTIYF
TRBD1,few,TRBJ1-4,TRBV9,TGTGCCAGCAGCGTAGGGACAGGGGAGAATGAAAAACTGTTTTTT,CASSVGTGENEKLFF
NA,once,TRBJ2-5,TRBV20-1,TGCAGTGCCCATGTTGAGACCCAGTACTTC,CSAHVETQYF
NA,NA,TRBJ2-5,TRBV15,TGTGCCACACAGGGTACAATTCTAAAAGAGACCCAGTACTTC,CATQGTILKETQYF
TRBD1,NA,TRBJ2-7,TRBV5-1,TGCGCCAGCAGCTTCGGGACAGGGGACGAGCAGTACTTC,CASSFGTGDEQYF
NA,NA,TRBJ2-7,TRBV7-2,TGTGCCAGCAGCCCAGCGGAGGGGTCCTTCTACGAGCAGTACTTC,CASSPAEGSFYEQYF
NA,few,TRBJ2-5,TRBV10-3,TGTGCCATCAGTGAAGTGTTAGGGGAGACCCAGTACTTC,CAISEVLGETQYF
TRBD2,NA,TRBJ2-1,TRBV4-1,TGCGCCAGCAGCCAATTTGTGGGAGGGTCCTACAATGAGCAGTTCTTC,CASSQFVGGSYNEQFF
TRBD1,NA,TRBJ2-7,TRBV27,TGTGCCAGCAGTTTGGGGACAGGGGGTATGGGCTACGAGCAGTACTTC,CASSLGTGGMGYEQYF
NA,NA,TRBJ2-2,TRBV11-2,TGTGCCAGCAGCCCGCAGTGGGGCGGGGCCGGGGAGCTGTTTTTT,CASSPQWGGAGELFF
NA,NA,TRBJ2-7,TRBV6-5,TGTGCCAGCAGTTGGGAGGCCTACGAGCAGTACTTC,CASSWEAYEQYF
NA,once,TRBJ2-7,TRBV28,TGTGCCAGCAATCTTTTGGGACGGTGGAAGCAGTACTTC,CASNLLGRWKQYF
NA,NA,TRBJ2-1,TRBV28,TGTGCCAGCAGTTTGCCTAGCGTGTCCTACAATGAGCAGTTCTTC,CASSLPSVSYNEQFF
NA,NA,TRBJ1-5,TRBV4-2,TGTGCCAGCAGCTTGCAGGGGACCCATCAGCCCCAGCATTTT,CASSLQGTHQPQHF
NA,NA,TRBJ2-3,TRBV7-2,TGTGCCAGCAGATTAGCTCTCCTGACGGATACGCAGTATTTT,CASRLALLTDTQYF
NA,NA,TRBJ2-7,TRBV1,TGCACCAGCAGCCAGAGGGGGACTAGCGGGAGGCGGGACGAGCAGTACTTC,CTSSQRGTSGRRDEQYF
TRBD1,NA,TRBJ1-5,TRBV28,TGTGCCAGCAGGACTCGACAGGGTAAATTGGGTAATCAGCCCCAGCATTTT,CASRTRQGKLGNQPQHF
NA,NA,TRBJ2-1,TRBV21-1,TGTGCCAGCAGCAAAAGTAGGTCTAGCGGGGGCTACAATGAGCAGTTCTTC,CASSKSRSSGGYNEQFF
TRBD1,few,TRBJ1-2,TRBV25-1,TGTGCCAGCAGTGATATTAACAGGGGACATGGCTACACCTTC,CASSDINRGHGYTF
NA,NA,TRBJ2-5,TRBV11-1,TGTGCCAGCAGCTTCGAACAGGCGGGGCAGACCCAGTACTTC,CASSFEQAGQTQYF
TRBD2,NA,TRBJ2-1,TRBV19,TGTGCCAGTACCGCCCAGACTAGCGGGAGGGGGCAGTTCTTC,CASTAQTSGRGQFF
NA,NA,TRBJ1-1,TRBV2,TGTGCCAGCAGTGGAGGGACCGGAGCTTTCTTT,CASSGGTGAFF
NA,NA,TRBJ1-2,TRBV2,TGTGCCAGCAGTGTGGGAGGGAACTATGGCTACACCTTC,CASSVGGNYGYTF
NA,NA,TRBJ2-1,TRBV19,TGTGCCAGTACTCCGATACCTAGCGTCAATGAGCAGTTCTTC,CASTPIPSVNEQFF
NA,few,TRBJ2-4,TRBV28,TGTGCCAGCAGTGTCGGGAGTAGAAGGAACATTCAGTACTTC,CASSVGSRRNIQYF
TRBD2,NA,TRBJ2-7,TRBV6-5,TGTGCCAGCAGCCCCCTAGCGGGAGACCCCTACGAGCAGTACTTC,CASSPLAGDPYEQYF
NA,NA,TRBJ2-1,TRBV27,TGTGCCAGCATGGTACTAGCAAGTTCCCATGAGCAGTTCTTC,CASMVLASSHEQFF
NA,NA,TRBJ2-2,TRBV9,TGTGCCAGCAGCGTAGTCGCAGGGGATAGGGTGGAGCTGTTTTTT,CASSVVAGDRVELFF
NA,NA,TRBJ1-1,TRBV4-1,TGCGCCAGCAGCCAAGGACAGCTTCCCAACACTGAAGCTTTCTTT,CASSQGQLPNTEAFF
TRBD1,NA,TRBJ2-3,TRBV4-1,TGCGCCAGCAGCCAAGGACCCGCGGGGACAGGATCAACAGATACGCAGTATTTT,CASSQGPAGTGSTDTQYF
NA,many,TRBJ1-3,TRBV5-1,TGCGCCAGCAGCCCCGGGACATCTGGAAACACCATATATTTT,CASSPGTSGNTIYF
NA,once,TRBJ2-1,TRBV11-2,TGTGCCAGCAGCCTCCCAGCGGGTTGGGGGAATGAGCAGTTCTTC,CASSLPAGWGNEQFF
TRBD2,NA,TRBJ2-7,TRBV2,TGTGCCAGCAGTGAGCTAGCGGGAGGGCCGGGGGAGCAGTACTTC,CASSELAGGPGEQYF
NA,NA,TRBJ2-7,TRBV11-1,TGTGCCAGCTGCCTGCAGACTAGTCAAGTGGAGCAGTACTTC,CASCLQTSQVEQYF
TRBD2,NA,TRBJ2-3,TRBV2,TGTGCCAGCAGTGTACAACTAGCGGGAGTTACAGATACGCAGTATTTT,CASSVQLAGVTDTQYF
TRBD1,NA,TRBJ2-7,TRBV6-5,TGTGCCAGCAGTCGGCAGGGGGTCGAGCAGTACTTC,CASSRQGVEQYF
TRBD1,NA,TRBJ2-4,TRBV5-1,TGCGCCAGCAGCTCACTCGGGACAGGGAAAAACATTCAGTACTTC,CASSSLGTGKNIQYF
NA,NA,TRBJ2-2,TRBV10-3,TGTGCCACACAGGGGGGGATCAACACCGGGGAGCTGTTTTTT,CATQGGINTGELFF
NA,once,TRBJ2-5,TRBV4-1,TGCGCCAGCAGCCAAGCTGGCCAGAGGCAAGAGACCCAGTACTTC,CASSQAGQRQETQYF
NA,many,TRBJ2-2,TRBV5-4,TGTGCCAGCAGCTTGTGGGGGGCCGGGGAGCTGTTTTTT,CASSLWGAGELFF